The 16 T cell receptor beta chains listed next were all sequenced from one sample in a study of chemoradiotherapy in HPV16-positive cancers. Only in-frame clones appear in the TCRdb table, and some are missing; sequencing was by immunoSEQ multiplex PCR. The sample holds fewer than 4,000 clones, approximately 80% seen once. Sequenced material: tumor tissue, taken from a patient who underwent chemoradiotherapy. The source of these receptors is a human donor with HPV-associated anogenital cancer.

V is TRBV4-2 and J is TRBJ2-7; tentative D call: TRBD2 (5 bases). This CDR3 is 14 amino acids long. V was cut by 4 bases and J by 7 bases, with 17 bases left in between. Germline V gene data show CDR1 as LGHNA and CDR2 as YNFKEQ. DNA for the CDR3: TGTGCCAGCAGCCCCTTAGCGCGTTCTCAGGAGCAGTACTTC. Translation: CASSPLARSQEQYF.

The chain links TRBV7-9 to TRBJ2-7; 9 bases are a match to TRBD1. Germline V gene data show CDR1 as SEHNR and CDR2 as FQNEAQ (reference sequence). After removal of 5 bases from V and 5 bases from J, the junction contained 4 bases not matched to a gene. This CDR3 contains 13 residues. CDR3: CASSPNRGHEQYF. Here the CDR3 DNA reads TGTGCCAGCAGCCCAAACAGGGGGCACGAGCAGTACTTC.

The chain joins TRBV7-8 to TRBJ2-2; perhaps TRBD2 as D (5 bases). The CDR3 contains 15 residues. Between the trimmed V and J ends, which lost 0 bases and 3 bases, there was a span of 8 bases. CDR1 and CDR2 (germline): SGHVS, FQNEAQ. CDR3 sequence: CASSLAASHTGELFF. As DNA, the CDR3 is TGTGCCAGCAGCTTAGCGGCTAGCCACACCGGGGAGCTGTTTTTT.

V usage is TRBV5-5 and J usage is TRBJ1-1; D remains unclear. V dropped 1 base and J dropped 2 bases, with 18 bases sitting between them. The germline V gene has CDR1 SGHKS and CDR2 YYEKEE (reference sequence). This CDR3 spans 17 amino acids. In DNA form, the CDR3 reads TGTGCCAGCAGCTTGTATTTAGGTGGTTCCGTAAACACTGAAGCTTTCTTT. This encodes CASSLYLGGSVNTEAFF. Based on the CDR3 plus reference TRBV5-5 and TRBJ1-1, the full variable domain is DAGVTQSPTHLIKTRGQQVTLRCSPISGHKSVSWYQQVLGQGPQFIFQYYEKEERGRGNFPDRFSARQFPNYSSELNVNALLLGDSALYLCASSLYLGGSVNTEAFFGQGTRLTVV.

This clone was seen just once. The chain recombines TRBV6-5 with TRBJ1-1; 10 bases are a match to TRBD1. There are 14 residues in the CDR3. The trim removed 10 bases at V and 4 bases at J, leaving 9 bases unmatched. CDR1 and CDR2 from the germline V gene are MNHEY and SVGAGI. The CDR3 nucleotides are TGTGCCACCCGACAGGGGGCAAGTCGCACTGAAGCTTTCTTT. Translating it yields CATRQGASRTEAFF.

The V gene is TRBV14, the J gene TRBJ2-7, with D unclear. The CDR3 contains 13 residues. V lost 4 bases and J lost 3, with 10 bases in between. Per the germline V gene, CDR1 is SGHDN and CDR2 is FVKESK. CDR3 DNA sequence: TGTGCCAGCAGCCCGAAGGCCTTCTACGAGCAGTACTTC. As protein: CASSPKAFYEQYF.

The chain combines TRBV2 with TRBJ2-7; 7 nucleotides line up with TRBD2. CDR1 is SNHLY and CDR2 is FYNNEI in the germline V gene. The CDR3 totals 12 residues. J was trimmed by 2 bases and V by 9 bases; bases with no gene match: 4. CDR3 sequence reads: CASLAETYEQYF. CDR3 bases: TGTGCCAGTCTAGCGGAGACCTACGAGCAGTACTTC.

The count of this clone is one. The chain recombines TRBV4-1 with TRBJ1-1, with 9 nucleotides matching TRBD1. The CDR3 extends over 16 amino acids. Trimming removed 4 bases from V and 1 base from J; junction bases left unmatched: 7. CDR1 and CDR2 from the germline V gene are MGHRA and YSYEKL. For the CDR3, the DNA is TGCGCCAGCAGCCCTTACACAGGGGGCAGGAACACTGAAGCTTTCTTT. Residues: CASSPYTGGRNTEAFF.

The chain uses TRBV6-5 and TRBJ2-7; TRBD2 matches at 9 bases. The CDR3 sequence is 15 residues long. In germline, CDR1 is MNHEY, CDR2 SVGAGI. J lost 7 bases, V lost 0 bases, and 7 bases had no gene match. This CDR3 reads CASSYSASGNREQYF. DNA for the CDR3: TGTGCCAGCAGTTACTCGGCTAGCGGGAATAGAGAGCAGTACTTC.

The V call is TRBV28, the J call TRBJ1-1; the D gene is possibly TRBD1 (5 bases). Trimming took 10 bases from V and 5 from J, leaving 20 bases between them. Germline V gene lookup returns CDR1 MDHEN and CDR2 SYDVKM. This CDR3 is built from 14 residues. This chain's CDR3 is CATLDAGSWTEAFF. DNA for the CDR3: TGTGCCACCCTCGACGCAGGGTCTTGGACTGAAGCTTTCTTT.

The rearrangement joins TRBV7-9 to TRBJ2-5; D is undetermined. V shed 1 base and J shed 5 bases, with 11 bases lying between them. CDR3 size: 14 residues. CDR1 and CDR2 (germline): SEHNR, FQNEAQ (reference sequence). This chain's CDR3 is CASSLGQRAETQYF. The CDR3 nucleotides are TGTGCCAGCAGCTTAGGTCAGCGTGCGGAGACCCAGTACTTC.

This clone came up once. The chain has TRBV5-1 and TRBJ2-5; a weak D match, TRBD1 (6 bases). Trimming stripped 6 bases from V and 5 bases from J, with 23 bases between. The CDR3 length is 16 residues. Germline V gene lookup returns CDR1 SGHRS and CDR2 YFSETQ. CDR3 DNA sequence: TGCGCCAGCACCTCCTCGATTTTACAGGGATTGGAGACCCAGTACTTC. Translated: CASTSSILQGLETQYF. Variable domain in full (rest from reference TRBV5-1 and TRBJ2-5): KAGVTQTPRYLIKTRGQQVTLSCSPISGHRSVSWYQQTPGQGLQFLFEYFSETQRNKGNFPGRFSGRQFSNSRSEMNVSTLELGDSALYLCASTSSILQGLETQYFGPGTRLLVL.

The rearrangement joins TRBV28 to TRBJ2-3, with a possible D match to TRBD2 (6 bases). The CDR3 runs 17 residues. The germline V gene encodes CDR1 MDHEN and CDR2 SYDVKM. V was pared by 7 bases and J by 6 bases, with 26 bases between. Here the CDR3 DNA reads TGTGCCAGCACTTCCCCAGAGATTAGCGGCCTCGTTGATACGCAGTATTTT. Encoded protein: CASTSPEISGLVDTQYF.

This chain links TRBV6-5 with TRBJ2-3; D might be TRBD2 (6 bases). Germline assignment: CDR1 MNHEY and CDR2 SVGAGI. The CDR3 extends over 15 amino acids. V was clipped by 0 bases and J by 3 bases, with 10 bases between them. CDR3 amino acids: CASSYSRGWTDTQYF. CDR3 DNA: TGTGCCAGCAGTTACTCGCGGGGCTGGACAGATACGCAGTATTTT.

The V and J genes are TRBV5-6 and TRBJ2-2; maybe TRBD1 (6 bases). The CDR3 contains 15 residues. Looked up from germline, CDR1 is SGHDT and CDR2 is YYEEEE. Trimming stripped 4 bases from V and 3 bases from J, with 13 bases between. In nucleotides, the CDR3 is TGTGCCAGCAGCCGTGGGACAACATACACCGGGGAGCTGTTTTTT. It codes for CASSRGTTYTGELFF.

The genes are TRBV5-1 and TRBJ1-4, with 10 positions matching TRBD1. The junction had 4 bases not matched to a gene; V was cut back by 4 bases and J by 7 bases. Germline V gene data show CDR1 as SGHRS and CDR2 as YFSETQ. The length of the CDR3 is 14 residues. The CDR3 sequence: CASSGTGEGEKLFF. The CDR3 nucleotides read TGCGCCAGCAGCGGGACAGGGGAAGGTGAAAAACTGTTTTTT.